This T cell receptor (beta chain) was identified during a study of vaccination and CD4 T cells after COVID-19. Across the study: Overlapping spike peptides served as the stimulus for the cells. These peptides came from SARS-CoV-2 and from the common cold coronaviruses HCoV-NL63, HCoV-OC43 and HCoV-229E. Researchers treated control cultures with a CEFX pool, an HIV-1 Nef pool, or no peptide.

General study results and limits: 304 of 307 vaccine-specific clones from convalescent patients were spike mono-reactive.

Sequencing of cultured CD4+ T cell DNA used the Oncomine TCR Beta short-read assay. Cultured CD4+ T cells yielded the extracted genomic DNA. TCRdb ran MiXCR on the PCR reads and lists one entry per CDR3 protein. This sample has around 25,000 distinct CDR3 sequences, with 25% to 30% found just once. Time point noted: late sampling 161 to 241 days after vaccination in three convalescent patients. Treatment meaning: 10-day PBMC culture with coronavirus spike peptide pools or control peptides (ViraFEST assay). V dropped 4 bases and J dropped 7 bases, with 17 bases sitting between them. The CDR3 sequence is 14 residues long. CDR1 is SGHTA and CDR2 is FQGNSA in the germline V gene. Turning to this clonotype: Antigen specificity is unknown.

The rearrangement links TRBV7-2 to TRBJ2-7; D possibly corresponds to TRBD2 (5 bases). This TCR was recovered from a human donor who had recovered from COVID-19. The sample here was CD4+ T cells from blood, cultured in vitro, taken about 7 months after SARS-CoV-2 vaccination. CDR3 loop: CASSSEVSYNEQYF. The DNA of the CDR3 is TGTGCCAGCAGCTCGGAGGTGAGCTACAATGAGCAGTACTTC.